A selection of T cell receptor beta chains follows, all from one sample in a study of blood T cell repertoires in COVID-19. TCRdb's copy holds only in-frame clones and misses some; the assay was immunoSEQ multiplex PCR. The sample carries 150,000 or so clones, 90% to 95% recorded once. Sequencing was carried out using peripheral blood. The receptor source for this set is an older woman with COVID-19, enrolled during active disease. The CDR3 runs from the conserved cysteine through the conserved F or W. A D gene is named only where the DNA matches it firmly. Expanded clones get a size class; other rows say once, few or many, or leave the size out.

D: .; size: .; V: TRBV15; J: TRBJ1-1; DNA: TGTGCCACCAGCAGGGGGGCCACTGAAGCTTTCTTT; CDR3: CATSRGATEAFF
D: .; size: once; V: TRBV10-3; J: TRBJ1-1; DNA: TGTGCCATCAGTGACAGGAGGGGTAACACTGAAGCTTTCTTT; CDR3: CAISDRRGNTEAFF
D: .; size: .; V: TRBV30; J: TRBJ1-2; DNA: TGTGCCTGGAGTGTAGTAGGAGGGAATGGCTACACCTTC; CDR3: CAWSVVGGNGYTF
D: TRBD1; size: .; V: TRBV13; J: TRBJ2-7; DNA: TGTGCCAGCAGCTTCCAGACAGGGCTCTACGAGCAGTACTTC; CDR3: CASSFQTGLYEQYF
D: .; size: .; V: TRBV19; J: TRBJ1-5; DNA: TGTGCCAGTAGTATGGGCGGGACTCAGCCCCAGCATTTT; CDR3: CASSMGGTQPQHF
D: .; size: .; V: TRBV14; J: TRBJ1-2; DNA: TGTGCCAGCAGCCATACAGGTTCCTATGGCTACACCTTC; CDR3: CASSHTGSYGYTF
D: .; size: .; V: TRBV4-1; J: TRBJ1-2; DNA: TGCGCCAGCAGCCAAGTTGAGAAAGACTATGGCTACACCTTC; CDR3: CASSQVEKDYGYTF
D: TRBD2; size: .; V: TRBV24-1; J: TRBJ2-1; DNA: TGTGCCACCAGTGATGCCGGGACTAGCAATCTGAATGAGCAGTTCTTC; CDR3: CATSDAGTSNLNEQFF
D: .; size: .; V: TRBV27; J: TRBJ2-1; DNA: TGTGCCAGCAGTCTAGCAGGCTCCTACAATGAGCAGTTCTTC; CDR3: CASSLAGSYNEQFF
D: TRBD1; size: .; V: TRBV9; J: TRBJ2-1; DNA: TGTGCCAGCAGCTCCCGACCGGGACAGCAATACAATGAGCAGTTCTTC; CDR3: CASSSRPGQQYNEQFF
D: TRBD1; size: .; V: TRBV29-1; J: TRBJ1-5; DNA: TGCAGCGTGGGGACAGACAATCAGCCCCAGCATTTT; CDR3: CSVGTDNQPQHF
D: .; size: .; V: TRBV6-6; J: TRBJ1-1; DNA: TGTGCCAGCAGTTACTCCCCTACCACTGAAGCTTTCTTT; CDR3: CASSYSPTTEAFF
D: .; size: .; V: TRBV6-6; J: TRBJ2-2; DNA: TGTGCCAGCTGTGGAGCGAACACCGGGGAGCTGTTTTTT; CDR3: CASCGANTGELFF
D: TRBD1; size: .; V: TRBV20-1; J: TRBJ1-1; DNA: TGCAGTGCTAGTGGAGGACAGGGAAGATGGACTGAAGCTTTCTTT; CDR3: CSASGGQGRWTEAFF
D: TRBD1; size: .; V: TRBV27; J: TRBJ1-1; DNA: TGTGCCAGCAGCCCCAGGGGGCTTACTGAAGCTTTCTTT; CDR3: CASSPRGLTEAFF
D: TRBD2; size: .; V: TRBV7-3; J: TRBJ2-7; DNA: TGTGCCAGCAGCCCACGGGGGGGATCCTACGAGCAGTACTTC; CDR3: CASSPRGGSYEQYF
D: .; size: .; V: TRBV4-2; J: TRBJ1-1; DNA: TGTGCCAGCAGCCAAGAAGCGAAATGGAACACTGAAGCTTTCTTT; CDR3: CASSQEAKWNTEAFF
D: TRBD1; size: .; V: TRBV11-2; J: TRBJ1-2; DNA: TGTGCCAGCAGCTCTAGCAGGGGGATCTATGGCTACACCTTC; CDR3: CASSSSRGIYGYTF
D: .; size: .; V: TRBV29-1; J: TRBJ1-1; DNA: TGCAGCGTTGAAGTTCCGGGGTCCGTTACTGAAGCTTTCTTT; CDR3: CSVEVPGSVTEAFF
D: .; size: .; V: TRBV3-1/TRBV3-2; J: TRBJ2-7; DNA: TGTGCCAGCAGCCAGGTCGGTTACGAGCAGTACTTC; CDR3: CASSQVGYEQYF
D: .; size: .; V: TRBV25-1; J: TRBJ2-2; DNA: TGTGCCAGCAGTGAAAAGGGCAGGGGTAACACCGGGGAGCTGTTTTTT; CDR3: CASSEKGRGNTGELFF
D: .; size: once; V: TRBV7-2; J: TRBJ1-1; DNA: TGTGCCAGCAGCATGGGGCAGCCAAATGAAGCTTTCTTT; CDR3: CASSMGQPNEAFF